This is a list of T cell receptor beta chains from one sample in a study of blood T cell repertoires in COVID-19. Sequencing used immunoSEQ multiplex PCR; TCRdb keeps in-frame clones, though not all of them. The table shows about 250,000 clones, with 80% to 90% occurring only once. Sequencing was performed on PBMCs or T cells enriched from blood (not recorded which). The receptors here all came from a woman under 30 who had recovered from COVID-19. CDR3s include the opening cysteine and the closing phenylalanine or tryptophan. The D gene is left open where the match is weak. Rows give clone size only sometimes, using once, few, many, or a class for an expanded clone.

v_call	cdr3_length	j_call	clone_size	d_call	cdr3_aa	cdr3_nt
TRBV7-9	12	TRBJ1-2	-	-	CASSSSGYGYTF	TGTGCCAGCAGCTCTAGTGGATATGGCTACACCTTC
TRBV3-1/TRBV3-2	15	TRBJ1-5	-	-	CASSQDMGGGQPQHF	TGTGCCAGCAGCCAAGATATGGGGGGTGGCCAGCCCCAGCATTTT
TRBV19	14	TRBJ2-1	-	-	CASSIQGSYNEQFF	TGTGCCAGTAGTATCCAGGGCTCTTACAATGAGCAGTTCTTC
TRBV9	15	TRBJ1-1	-	-	CASSVDGLWSTEAFF	TGTGCCAGCAGCGTAGATGGCCTCTGGAGCACTGAAGCTTTCTTT
TRBV7-6	17	TRBJ1-5	-	TRBD1	CASSLVAGGWSNQPQHF	TGTGCCAGCAGCTTAGTGGCAGGGGGATGGAGCAATCAGCCCCAGCATTTT
TRBV28	13	TRBJ1-4	-	-	CASSSPGNEKLFF	TGTGCCAGCAGTTCCCCCGGGAATGAAAAACTGTTTTTT
TRBV19	17	TRBJ1-2	-	TRBD1	CASSSPRGLSSFYGYTF	TGTGCCAGTAGTAGCCCCAGGGGGCTATCCTCTTTCTATGGCTACACCTTC
TRBV19	15	TRBJ1-4	-	-	CASSTDRRTNEKLFF	TGTGCCAGTAGTACCGACAGGAGGACTAATGAAAAACTGTTTTTT
TRBV6-4	15	TRBJ1-1	-	-	CASSAQPGFGTEAFF	TGTGCCAGCAGTGCCCAGCCGGGTTTCGGGACTGAAGCTTTCTTT
TRBV12-2	15	TRBJ1-5	-	-	CASRLAQDSNQPQHF	TGTGCAAGTCGCTTAGCGCAGGACTCCAATCAGCCCCAGCATTTT
TRBV4-2	15	TRBJ1-4	few	TRBD1	CASSHAGTAAEKLFF	TGTGCCAGCAGCCACGCCGGGACAGCGGCTGAAAAACTGTTTTTT
TRBV28	13	TRBJ1-5	-	TRBD1	CASSSGQGLPQHF	TGTGCCAGCAGTTCGGGACAGGGTCTGCCCCAGCATTTT
TRBV28	15	TRBJ1-5	-	TRBD1	CASSLGQGRGQPQHF	TGTGCCAGCAGTCTGGGACAGGGGCGAGGTCAGCCCCAGCATTTT
TRBV6-5	12	TRBJ2-7	-	TRBD1	CASGQGRYEQYF	TGTGCCAGCGGACAGGGGAGGTACGAGCAGTACTTC
TRBV4-2	15	TRBJ1-2	-	TRBD1	CASSQVGTGGGGYTF	TGTGCCAGCAGCCAAGTCGGGACAGGGGGCGGTGGCTACACCTTC
TRBV18	14	TRBJ2-7	-	-	CASSPGQSSYEQYF	TGTGCCAGCTCACCCGGACAGAGCTCCTACGAGCAGTACTTC
TRBV19	16	TRBJ2-1	-	-	CASSIAVSGKRNEQFF	TGTGCCAGTAGTATAGCAGTTTCAGGCAAAAGGAATGAGCAGTTCTTC
TRBV5-8	14	TRBJ2-5	once	-	CASSLDLRVETQYF	TGTGCCAGCAGCTTAGACCTGCGGGTGGAGACCCAGTACTTC
TRBV19	13	TRBJ1-1	-	-	CASTLVENTEAFF	TGTGCCAGTACCCTGGTAGAGAACACTGAAGCTTTCTTT
TRBV5-1	16	TRBJ2-3	-	-	CASSPEAGTSTDTQYF	TGCGCCAGCAGCCCCGAGGCGGGGACTAGCACAGATACGCAGTATTTT
TRBV6-1	15	TRBJ2-3	-	-	CASSEAPAGTDTQYF	TGTGCCAGCAGTGAAGCGCCGGCGGGCACAGATACGCAGTATTTT
TRBV13	15	TRBJ1-1	-	-	CASSGGVLGNTEAFF	TGTGCCAGCAGCGGAGGGGTTCTCGGGAACACTGAAGCTTTCTTT
TRBV12-3/TRBV12-4	12	TRBJ2-7	-	-	CASSYGGYEQYF	TGTGCCAGCAGTTACGGGGGCTACGAGCAGTACTTC
TRBV6-5	15	TRBJ1-5	-	TRBD1	CASSLTGGYGQPQHF	TGTGCCAGCAGCTTGACAGGGGGCTACGGTCAGCCCCAGCATTTT
TRBV10-3	15	TRBJ1-2	-	TRBD1	CAISEADRDNLGYTF	TGTGCCATCAGTGAGGCGGACAGGGACAACCTTGGCTACACCTTC
TRBV3-1/TRBV3-2	15	TRBJ1-3	-	-	CASSRTALSGNTIYF	TGTGCCAGCAGCCGCACAGCCCTCTCTGGAAACACCATATATTTT
TRBV5-6	15	TRBJ1-4	-	-	CASSLRTTTNEKLFF	TGTGCCAGCAGCTTACGGACAACTACTAATGAAAAACTGTTTTTT
TRBV27	14	TRBJ1-1	-	TRBD1	CASRPGGAGTEAFF	TGTGCCAGCAGACCAGGGGGCGCGGGCACTGAAGCTTTCTTT
TRBV5-6	13	TRBJ1-6	-	TRBD1	CASSGTGHPPLHF	TGTGCCAGCAGCGGGACAGGGCATCCACCCCTCCACTTT
TRBV11-3	15	TRBJ2-2	-	TRBD2	CASGSGGGPPGELFF	TGTGCCAGCGGCTCGGGGGGAGGTCCCCCCGGGGAGCTGTTTTTT
TRBV13	15	TRBJ2-3	once	-	CASSFLDTTTDTQYF	TGTGCCAGCAGCTTTTTGGACACCACCACAGATACGCAGTATTTT
TRBV12-5	14	TRBJ1-5	few	-	CASGLVPPGQPQHF	TGTGCTAGTGGTTTGGTACCCCCGGGTCAGCCCCAGCATTTT
TRBV6-2/TRBV6-3	15	TRBJ1-2	-	TRBD1	CASSYSGQGGYGYTF	TGTGCCAGCAGTTATTCGGGACAGGGAGGCTATGGCTACACCTTC
TRBV7-2	17	TRBJ1-2	-	TRBD1	CASSLRDRPLSNYGYTF	TGTGCCAGCAGCTTAAGGGACAGACCCCTTAGTAACTATGGCTACACCTTC
TRBV29-1	14	TRBJ1-2	-	-	CSVAGGQGNYGYTF	TGCAGCGTAGCCGGGGGGCAGGGAAACTATGGCTACACCTTC
TRBV2	15	TRBJ1-5	-	-	CASSEDQGTNQPQHF	TGTGCCAGCAGTGAAGATCAGGGAACCAATCAGCCCCAGCATTTT
TRBV19	15	TRBJ1-2	once	TRBD1	CASSRATGVNYGYTF	TGTGCCAGTAGTCGCGCAACAGGGGTCAACTATGGCTACACCTTC
TRBV7-9	15	TRBJ2-7	-	TRBD1	CASSTRQGATYEQYF	TGTGCCAGCAGCACCAGACAGGGGGCGACCTACGAGCAGTACTTC
TRBV11-2	14	TRBJ2-5	-	TRBD2	CASRLAGGKETQYF	TGTGCCAGCAGACTAGCGGGGGGAAAAGAGACCCAGTACTTC
TRBV20-1	11	TRBJ1-2	-	-	CSAGQVRGYTF	TGCAGTGCTGGTCAGGTGAGAGGCTACACCTTC
TRBV5-6	16	TRBJ2-7	-	TRBD1	CASSGDRGLSSYEQYF	TGTGCCAGCAGCGGGGACAGGGGATTAAGCTCCTACGAGCAGTACTTC
TRBV10-2	14	TRBJ2-5	-	TRBD1	CASSAQGMRETQYF	TGCGCCAGCAGCGCACAGGGGATGCGGGAGACCCAGTACTTC
TRBV6-6	16	TRBJ2-7	-	-	CASSSPFPGASYEQYF	TGTGCCAGCAGTTCTCCTTTTCCAGGGGCCTCCTACGAGCAGTACTTC
TRBV28	15	TRBJ2-5	-	TRBD2	CASSGAGDKKETQYF	TGTGCCAGCAGTGGAGCGGGGGACAAGAAGGAGACCCAGTACTTC
TRBV3-1/TRBV3-2	14	TRBJ2-7	few	-	CASSQEWGDYEQYF	TGTGCCAGCAGCCAAGAGTGGGGAGACTACGAGCAGTACTTC